Here is one T cell receptor beta chain with its context. The antigen is not known. CDR3 size: 16 residues. The J segment lost 1 base and the V segment lost 10 bases, leaving 10 bases of the junction unmatched. Germline V gene sequence: CDR1 SGHRS, CDR2 YFSETQ. Noted time point: cycle 4 day 1 (C4D1), after 6 weeks of nivolumab. All the patients suffered relapse after autologous stem cell transplantation, and brentuximab vedotin exposure differed. The study recorded best responses of complete response, partial response or progressive disease. Measured with immunoSEQ multiplex PCR; TCRdb has only the in-frame clones, and not every one. The table lists 20,000 to 25,000 clones, about 70% of them singletons. This sample is drawn from a study of PD-1 blockade in classical Hodgkin lymphoma. Study overall: Patients were administered nivolumab (3 mg/kg intravenously) every 2 weeks.

Study observations and caveats: In CD4+ cells, TCR diversity went up significantly by C4D1, but in CD8+ cells it did not. Diversity similar to that of newly diagnosed patients was seen at baseline in complete responders.

The clonotype originates from a human donor with classical Hodgkin lymphoma. This chain uses TRBV5-1 with TRBJ2-6; 8 bases are a match to TRBD1. Sequencing used peripheral blood mononuclear cells (PBMCs), obtained before the fourth cycle of nivolumab. CDR3 loop: CAVRDRWSSGANVLTF. DNA for the CDR3: TGCGCCGTCCGGGACAGGTGGTCGTCTGGGGCCAACGTCCTGACTTTC.